Here is one T cell receptor beta chain with its context. The antigen it recognizes is unknown. Base qualities are missing; no much larger clone stands one base away. The sample originates from a study of T cell responses to AZD1222 COVID-19 vaccine (dated by TCRdb to the early 2020s). Looking at the study overall: AZD1222 recipients with second doses at about 4 weeks or about 12 weeks were pooled, because spike-specific TCR depth and breadth did not differ between schedules. A total of over 230 trial participants underwent TCR sequencing, of whom roughly 210 had received two doses of AZD1222 and 26 had received two doses of the MenACWY control vaccine. Trial participants were enrolled by age into subgroups of 18-55, 56-69 and 70-plus years, and around 150, 28 and 57 TCR-sequenced participants, respectively, were included in these subgroups.

This sample's time point label indicates: baseline before first vaccination. Vaccinee samples were obtained from the UK trials COV001 and COV002, which included a single-blind randomized controlled phase 2/3 trial of AZD1222 (ChAdOx1 nCoV-19) in healthy adults. For TCRbeta chain sequencing, PBMC samples from trial participants were taken at day 0 and at day 28 after the second dose. Measured from the cysteine to the phenylalanine, the CDR3 is 16 residues long. Only the CDR3 region is kept as DNA, spanning 48 bases read in frame from base 1. CDR1 is given as MRHNA and CDR2 as SNTAGT, both from the germline V gene. Between the V and J ends, shortened by 2 bases and 1 base respectively, the junction contains 11 bases. The CDR3 regions of human TCRbeta chains were subjected to immunosequencing. Per the original workflow: Repertoire TCRs were checked for matches against a reference library of SARS-CoV-2-specific TCRs that had been generated using the MIRA antigen-specificity platform. Breadth meant the fraction of unique TCRs that were SARS-CoV-2-associated, whereas depth meant the fraction of total T cells that were SARS-CoV-2-associated. Using the MIRA data, each spike-specific TCR was mapped to the spike region that the TCR reacts to and placed in a CD4 or CD8 class. Log10-transformed breadth and depth values were compared by one-way ANOVA with Sidak's multiple comparisons tests. The table was pulled from immuneACCESS by TCRdb, which kept in-frame rearrangements only. Such tables lose some clones; where checked, under half of the loss comes from unresolved V genes, and the rest has no known cause. V, J and clone size were drawn from that table, and D and trimming were deduced from the DNA. Counted in this sample were some 120,000 clones; about 90% of them appeared once. The top ten hold around 7.5% of the sample.

The paper as a whole reports these results and caveats: Because no day 14 peak-response samples were available, the repertoires could be characterized only after the peak T cell response. Reportedly, close to half of the unique spike-specific TCRs recognized epitopes lying outside the regions that are mutated in the B.1.351 and B.1.1.7 variants. Conclusions about previously exposed vaccinees are limited because only six or seven AZD1222 recipients were SARS-CoV-2 seropositive at baseline. Spike-specific TCR breadth and depth rose significantly after two AZD1222 doses compared with day 0 and with MenACWY recipients. The 56-69-year group was small, and its depth increase did not reach significance, likely because of low power. Participants were mostly white British, with more females than males. The authors suggested clonal diversity may have been underestimated. CD4 TCRs associated with the vaccine covered the entire spike protein, and the dominant responses were in regions 160-218 and 743-854.

The sequence joins TRBV6-4 to TRBJ2-2; D gene: possibly TRBD2, on 6 matching bases. The clonotype originates from an adult in good health. The sample consisted of peripheral blood, taken on day 0 of AZD1222 vaccination. Here the CDR3 is given as CASSDVIGGNTGELFF. The DNA sequence is given as TGTGCCAGCAGTGACGTTATCGGGGGGAACACCGGGGAGCTGTTTTTT.